The sequence of this TCR beta chain was determined in a study of blood T cell repertoires in COVID-19. For the study at large: Sites in the United States, Italy and Spain provided acute and convalescent COVID-19 samples.

Germline V gene lookup returns CDR1 SEHNR and CDR2 FQNEAQ (reference sequence). The CDR3 sequence is 14 residues long. Deletions cut 3 bases from V and 1 base from J, with 10 bases between. Authors' analysis steps: By means of reference gene primer amplification, nucleated cell counts were estimated. The table came from immunoSEQ multiplex PCR; TCRdb's copy has only in-frame clones and leaves some out. V, J and clone size reflect that table, while D and trimming were determined from the DNA. The sample has 150,000 to 200,000 clones; roughly 77% are singletons. A Seattle source enrolled patients during active infection and followed them longitudinally.

The specimen sequenced was peripheral blood. The chain uses TRBV7-9 and TRBJ2-7; D possibly corresponds to TRBD1 (6 bases). The origin of this receptor is a middle-aged woman with COVID-19, enrolled during active disease. This CDR3 reads CASSFRDRSYEQYF. In DNA form, the CDR3 reads TGTGCCAGCAGCTTTCGCGACAGGTCCTACGAGCAGTACTTC.